This passage covers 28 T cell receptor beta chains from one sample sequenced in a study of blood T cell repertoires in COVID-19. TCRdb's table, derived via immunoSEQ multiplex PCR, lists solely in-frame clones and lacks some. The sample has fewer than 200,000 clones, approximately 80% seen once. The sequenced material came from PBMCs or T cells enriched from blood (not recorded which). All receptors come from a man aged 50 or older who had recovered from COVID-19.

The CDR3 sequence is CASSYWGADTEAFF. The CDR3 bases are TGTGCCAGCAGTTACTGGGGCGCGGACACTGAAGCTTTCTTT. The rearrangement uses TRBV6-5 and TRBJ1-1; possible D gene TRBD1, 5 bases. Trimming pared 1 base from V and 3 bases from J, leaving 9 bases between. The CDR3 totals 14 residues. Germline V gene lookup returns CDR1 MNHEY and CDR2 SVGAGI.

CDR3 sequence reads: CASSFRTGRETQYF. CDR3 nucleotides: TGTGCCAGCAGTTTTCGGACAGGGCGAGAGACCCAGTACTTC. The chain is built from TRBV28 and TRBJ2-5; TRBD1 matches 8 bases. The V and J ends lost 3 bases and 4 bases, in that order; junction bases with no gene match: 4. The CDR3 runs 14 residues. Germline lookup yields CDR1 MDHEN and CDR2 SYDVKM.

Concerning this clone: The junction departs from germline at one end; a sequencing error may be responsible. The gene calls are TRBV19 and TRBJ2-2, with D perhaps matching TRBD1 (6 bases). This CDR3 is 16 amino acids long. From germline, CDR1 is LNHDA and CDR2 SQIVND (reference sequence). The CDR3 region has the DNA TGTGCCAGTACCAAAGATGGGGGCAGTAACACCGGAGAGCTGTTTTTT. Protein sequence: CASTKDGGSNTGELFF.

This clone was seen once. This sequence joins TRBV4-1 and TRBJ2-5, with TRBD2 matching over 9 bases. The CDR3 has 15 residues. V lost 4 bases and J lost 2; bases outside the gene matches: 5. Per the germline V gene, CDR1 is MGHRA and CDR2 is YSYEKL. The CDR3 DNA is TGCGCCAGCAGCCCAGTAGCGGGGGCTCAAGAGACCCAGTACTTC. Protein sequence: CASSPVAGAQETQYF.

The chain combines TRBV6-5 with TRBJ1-1, with TRBD1 as a possible D gene (5 bases). V shed 6 bases and J shed 1 base, with 9 bases lying between them. Germline CDR1 MNHEY, CDR2 SVGAGI. This CDR3 comprises 13 residues. CDR3 coding DNA: TGTGCCAGCAGCGGACAAAAGAACACTGAAGCTTTCTTT. Protein product: CASSGQKNTEAFF.

The V and J genes are TRBV6-5 and TRBJ1-2; D is possibly TRBD1 (6 bases). The CDR3 is 14 residues long. Trimming left V 6 bases short and J 4 bases short, with 15 bases between. In germline, CDR1 is MNHEY, CDR2 SVGAGI. CDR3 residues: CASRWGGDTYGYTF. The CDR3 nucleotides are TGTGCCAGCAGGTGGGGAGGGGACACCTATGGCTACACCTTC.

The CDR3 spells CAWSPKRGGLTEAFF. The CDR3 DNA sequence: TGTGCCTGGAGTCCAAAGAGAGGAGGGCTTACTGAAGCTTTCTTT. This chain uses TRBV30 with TRBJ1-1; D remains unclear. The V gene lost 2 bases and the J gene lost 5 bases, with 18 bases spanning the gap. Germline loops: CDR1 GTSNPN, CDR2 SVGIG (reference sequence). CDR3 length: 15 residues. The full variable domain, in which reference TRBV30 and TRBJ1-1 provide the parts outside the CDR3, is SQTIHQWPATLVQPVGSPLSLECTVEGTSNPNLYWYRQAAGRGLQLLFYSVGIGQISSEVPQNLSASRPQDRQFILSSKKLLLSDSGFYLCAWSPKRGGLTEAFFGQGTRLTVV.

The V gene is TRBV5-4, the J gene TRBJ2-5; 8 nucleotides match TRBD2. The CDR3 runs 14 residues. Germline CDR1 reads SGHNT; CDR2 reads YYREEE (reference sequence). V dropped 5 bases and J dropped 0; count of bases not matched to a gene: 3. DNA of the CDR3: TGTGCCAGCAGTCGGCGGGGGGACCAAGAGACCCAGTACTTC. Translating gives CASSRRGDQETQYF.

The chain uses TRBV15 and TRBJ2-2; D is possibly TRBD1 (7 bases). This CDR3 comprises 15 residues. Trimming left V 0 bases short and J 3 bases short, with 8 bases between. From germline, CDR1 is LNHNV and CDR2 YYDKDF (reference sequence). The CDR3 sequence: CATSRDRGDTGELFF. The CDR3 DNA sequence: TGTGCCACCAGCAGAGACAGGGGGGACACCGGGGAGCTGTTTTTT.

This clone has more than one count but fewer than ten. The chain employs TRBV4-1 and TRBJ2-2; the match to TRBD2 covers 9 bases. With 4 bases clipped from V and 2 bases from J, the junction kept 5 bases outside the gene matches. CDR1 MGHRA and CDR2 YSYEKL come from the germline V gene. There are 16 residues in the CDR3. The CDR3 region is CASSRYLAGNTGELFF. The CDR3 DNA reads TGCGCCAGCAGCCGCTACCTAGCGGGAAACACCGGGGAGCTGTTTTTT.

The genes are TRBV5-4 and TRBJ1-3; 8 positions match TRBD1. The length of the CDR3 is 17 residues. Germline V gene sequence: CDR1 SGHNT, CDR2 YYREEE (reference sequence). V was clipped by 2 bases and J by 2 bases; unmatched bases: 9. CDR3 sequence: CASSLAEQGGTGNTIYF. The CDR3 nucleotides are TGTGCCAGCAGCTTAGCGGAACAGGGGGGTACTGGAAACACCATATATTTT.

The chain recombines TRBV5-1 with TRBJ2-7; the match to TRBD2 covers 10 bases. V shed 5 bases, J shed 0 bases, and the junction held 5 bases outside the gene matches. This CDR3 is 15 amino acids long. Germline CDR1 reads SGHRS; CDR2 reads YFSETQ. CDR3 in amino acids: CASSYLAGDSYEQYF. As DNA, the CDR3 is TGCGCCAGCAGTTATCTAGCGGGGGACTCCTACGAGCAGTACTTC.

This clone was found once. J is TRBJ2-7 and V is TRBV29-1, with 9 positions matching TRBD2. Trimming took 8 bases from V and 6 from J; bases not matched to a gene: 11. Germline V gene sequence: CDR1 SQVTM, CDR2 ANQGSEA. CDR3 size: 13 residues. As DNA, the CDR3 is TGCAGCACAGGGACTAGCATTAGCGGCGAGCAGTACTTC. The encoded protein is CSTGTSISGEQYF.

The chain couples TRBV6-4 to TRBJ1-1, with D hard to call. CDR1 MRHNA and CDR2 SNTAGT come from the germline V gene. V lost 8 bases to trimming and J lost 5 bases, with 9 bases between them. The length of the CDR3 is 11 residues. The CDR3 nucleotides read TGTGCCAGCCGGTCCGGGACTGAAGCTTTCTTT. It yields the protein CASRSGTEAFF.

The DNA of the CDR3 is TGTGCCAGCAGTTATACAGGGTCTGTTTCACCCCTCCACTTT. Translated: CASSYTGSVSPLHF. This chain connects TRBV28 to TRBJ1-6; D perhaps matches TRBD1 (6 bases). This CDR3 spans 14 amino acids. Trimming removed 4 bases at V and 9 bases at J, with 13 bases between. Per germline, CDR1 MDHEN and CDR2 SYDVKM. The entire variable domain, with the rest obtained from reference TRBV28 and TRBJ1-6, is as follows: DVKVTQSSRYLVKRTGEKVFLECVQDMDHENMFWYRQDPGLGLRLIYFSYDVKMKEKGDIPEGYSVSREKKERFSLILESASTNQTSMYLCASSYTGSVSPLHFGNGTRLTVT.

The table lists this clone with a count of one. This chain connects TRBV7-3 to TRBJ1-1; the match to TRBD1 covers 9 bases. V shed 5 bases and J 5 bases; nucleotides not matched to a gene: 3. CDR1 SGHTA and CDR2 FQGTGA come from the germline V gene. The CDR3 covers 13 residues. CDR3 sequence (DNA): TGTGCCAGCAGCCAGGACAGGGGAACTGAAGCTTTCTTT. Amino acid sequence: CASSQDRGTEAFF.

CDR3 nucleotides: TGTGCCAGCAGCACAAACAGCAATCAGCCCCAGCATTTT. This codes for CASSTNSNQPQHF. The V and J genes are TRBV7-9 and TRBJ1-5; D is undetermined. The CDR3 totals 13 residues. Trimming stripped 5 bases from V and 1 base from J, with 6 bases between. Germline values: CDR1 SEHNR, CDR2 FQNEAQ (reference sequence).

V is TRBV10-1 and J is TRBJ2-1, with 8 bases matching TRBD2. The CDR3 has 17 amino acids. Germline V gene data show CDR1 as WNHNN and CDR2 as SYGVQD (reference sequence). The ends lost 2 bases at V and 7 bases at J; junction bases unmatched: 13. CDR3 sequence reads: CASSEGSGGPSRNEQFF. CDR3 in DNA: TGCGCCAGCAGTGAGGGAAGCGGGGGCCCTTCTAGAAATGAGCAGTTCTTC.

This clone was found once. The chain joins TRBV7-6 to TRBJ2-1, with 8 positions matching TRBD2. The CDR3 sequence is 16 residues long. Germline V CDR1 and CDR2: SGHVS, FNYEAQ. The junction had 12 bases not matched to a gene; V was cut back by 4 bases and J by 7 bases. The DNA for the CDR3 is TGTGCCAGCAGCTCCGCCTCTGCGGGGGGTGGTAATGAGCAGTTCTTC. Amino acids: CASSSASAGGGNEQFF. Based on the CDR3 plus reference TRBV7-6 and TRBJ2-1, the full variable domain is GAGVSQSPRYKVTKRGQDVALRCDPISGHVSLYWYRQALGQGPEFLTYFNYEAQQDKSGLPNDRFSAERPEGSISTLTIQRTEQRDSAMYRCASSSASAGGGNEQFFGPGTRLTVL.

This chain uses TRBV29-1 with TRBJ1-2; the D gene is possibly TRBD1 (6 bases). Germline CDR1 SQVTM, CDR2 ANQGSEA. V lost 1 base and J 4 bases, leaving 13 bases between the germline ends. This CDR3 region has 14 residues. Written as DNA, the CDR3 is TGCAGCGTTGAAGCGCTGAGGGGGAGCTATGGCTACACCTTC. It encodes CSVEALRGSYGYTF. The full variable domain, its missing parts supplied by reference TRBV29-1 and TRBJ1-2, is SAVISQKPSRDICQRGTSLTIQCQVDSQVTMMFWYRQQPGQSLTLIATANQGSEATYESGFVIDKFPISRPNLTFSTLTVSNMSPEDSSIYLCSVEALRGSYGYTFGSGTRLTVV.

This chain links TRBV9 with TRBJ1-2; 8 bases fit TRBD1. The CDR3 length is 15 residues. V lost 0 bases to trimming and J lost 5 bases; unmatched junction nucleotides: 6. Germline assignment: CDR1 SGDLS and CDR2 YYNGEE. The CDR3 region is CASSVEGTGVYGYTF. CDR3 nucleotide sequence: TGTGCCAGCAGCGTAGAGGGGACAGGTGTTTATGGCTACACCTTC.

The V and J genes are TRBV2 and TRBJ2-2; D remains ambiguous. CDR1 and CDR2 from the germline V gene are SNHLY and FYNNEI. The ends were cut back, 7 bases at V and 0 bases at J, with 9 bases in the middle. This CDR3 has 14 residues. The DNA of the CDR3 is TGTGCCAGCAAGGCTAGAGCGAACACCGGGGAGCTGTTTTTT. As protein: CASKARANTGELFF.

The rearrangement links TRBV6-5 to TRBJ2-7, with 10 bases identical to TRBD1. CDR3 length: 14 residues. The V gene end was trimmed by 5 bases and the J gene end by 6 bases; junction bases not matched to a gene: 7. Germline V lookup: CDR1 MNHEY, CDR2 SVGAGI. For the CDR3, the DNA is TGTGCCAGCAGTAACACCGGGACAGGGGCCGAGCAGTACTTC. It yields the protein CASSNTGTGAEQYF.

The rearrangement links TRBV5-4 to TRBJ2-5; 7 bases map to TRBD2. With V trimmed by 0 bases and J by 5 bases, 13 bases remained unmatched. Germline CDR1 reads SGHNT; CDR2 reads YYREEE (reference sequence). The CDR3 extends over 17 amino acids. As DNA, the CDR3 is TGTGCCAGCAGCTTGGGTCCAACGGCGGGGGTCGGTGAGACCCAGTACTTC. Translated: CASSLGPTAGVGETQYF. The whole variable domain, filled in from reference TRBV5-4 and TRBJ2-5, reads ETGVTQSPTHLIKTRGQQVTLRCSSQSGHNTVSWYQQALGQGPQFIFQYYREEENGRGNFPPRFSGLQFPNYSSELNVNALELDDSALYLCASSLGPTAGVGETQYFGPGTRLLVL.

CDR3 coding DNA: TGCAGCTCGACAGTGGGCACTGAAGCTTTCTTT. It is translated as CSSTVGTEAFF. The V and J genes are TRBV20-1 and TRBJ1-1; D is possibly TRBD1 (5 bases). This CDR3 region has 11 residues. CDR1 is DFQATT, CDR2 SNEGSKA, per germline (reference sequence).

The chain recombines TRBV5-5 with TRBJ2-5; TRBD1 aligns across 7 bases. There are 15 residues in the CDR3. Germline V gives CDR1 SGHKS, CDR2 YYEKEE (reference sequence). J lost 5 bases, V lost 0 bases, and 7 bases had no gene match. The CDR3 DNA is TGTGCCAGCAGCTTGGGGACAGGCAGAGGGGAGACCCAGTACTTC. Its translation: CASSLGTGRGETQYF.

The CDR3 loop is CASSQPGTGGSYEQYF. As DNA, the CDR3 is TGTGCCAGCAGCCAACCCGGGACAGGGGGCTCCTACGAGCAGTACTTC. V and J are TRBV3-1 (or the pseudogene TRBV3-2) and TRBJ2-7; 11 positions match TRBD1. CDR3 length: 16 residues. Germline V lookup: CDR1 LGHDT, CDR2 YNNKEL (reference sequence). V gave up 2 bases and J gave up 0 bases; unmatched junction bases: 3.

The chain couples TRBV7-2 to TRBJ2-2; TRBD1 matches at 8 bases. Trimming cost V 4 bases and J 1 base; bases outside gene matches: 5. The CDR3 runs to 16 residues. From germline, CDR1 is SGHTA and CDR2 FQGNSA. The DNA for the CDR3 is TGTGCCAGCAGCTCGACAGGGGTTCAGAACACCGGGGAGCTGTTTTTT. Its translation is CASSSTGVQNTGELFF.